This passage covers 11 T cell receptor beta chains from one sample sequenced in a study of T-cell reconstitution after alpha-beta-depleted transplantation in children. Preparing the TCRbeta library involved the use of unique molecular identifiers. TCRdb reprocessed the PCR reads via MiXCR and lists one record per CDR3 protein. The sample holds approximately 290,000 distinct CDR3 sequences; around a tenth are singletons and the top ten take around 22%. The specimen was peripheral blood, collected 180 days after TCRalphabeta/CD19-depleted stem cell transplant. The receptors originated from a male patient aged 2-9 years who had a stem cell transplant for chronic granulomatous disease, so the T cells may come from the graft donor.

In its sample, this clonotype was seen a few times. V and J are TRBV19 and TRBJ2-3; D gene unclear. The V and J ends lost 3 bases and 4 bases respectively, with 11 bases between them. The CDR3 covers 14 residues. Germline V lookup: CDR1 LNHDA, CDR2 SQIVND (reference sequence). DNA of the CDR3: TGTGCCAGTAGTATCTCCATTACCTCAGATACGCAGTATTTT. Protein sequence: CASSISITSDTQYF.

This clonotype was counted many times. The V and J genes are TRBV20-1 and TRBJ2-1; D remains unclear. The CDR3 extends over 10 amino acids. V was pared by 1 base and J by 10 bases, with 5 bases between. Per germline, CDR1 DFQATT and CDR2 SNEGSKA (reference sequence). The CDR3, as DNA: TGCAGTGCTAGAGTAAGGGAGCAGTTCTTC. Residues: CSARVREQFF.

Ten or more counts support this clonotype. V is TRBV29-1 and J is TRBJ1-2; no reliable D call. CDR3 length equals 14 residues. The germline V gene encodes CDR1 SQVTM and CDR2 ANQGSEA. V lost 5 bases, J lost 3 bases, and 16 bases lay in between. This CDR3 is CSVQTVAGYYGYTF. For the CDR3, the DNA is TGCAGCGTTCAGACTGTGGCTGGGTACTATGGCTACACCTTC.

This clonotype appeared many times. This rearrangement joins TRBV25-1 to TRBJ2-2; D is possibly TRBD1 (6 bases). The germline V and J ends were trimmed by 2 bases and 7 bases, with 14 bases remaining between them. The CDR3 is 15 residues long. Germline CDR1 and CDR2: MGHDK and SYGVNS. CDR3 residues: CASSELGAPSGELFF. DNA of the CDR3: TGTGCCAGCAGTGAACTGGGGGCTCCAAGCGGGGAGCTGTTTTTT.

At least ten counts were recorded for this clonotype. This chain uses TRBV12-3 or TRBV12-4 with TRBJ1-6, with TRBD1 matching 7 bases. Trimming at V came to 5 bases and at J to 7 bases, leaving 5 bases not matched to a gene. This CDR3 has 14 amino acids. CDR3 in amino acids: CASSQGGLNSPLHF. CDR3 nucleotide sequence: TGTGCCAGCAGTCAGGGGGGACTCAATTCACCCCTCCACTTT.

In its sample, this clonotype was seen many times. V gene TRBV5-5 combines with J gene TRBJ1-2, with TRBD1 as a possible D gene (6 bases). CDR1 is SGHKS, CDR2 YYEKEE, per germline (reference sequence). The CDR3 has 14 amino acids. Trimming removed 1 base from V and 2 bases from J, with 9 bases in between. This CDR3 is CASSLTGLNYGYTF. The CDR3 nucleotides read TGTGCCAGCAGCTTGACAGGGTTGAACTATGGCTACACCTTC.

This clonotype was observed many times. The CDR3 sequence: CASRGLAEQFF. CDR3 nucleotide sequence: TGTGCCAGCAGGGGACTAGCGGAGCAGTTCTTC. The chain employs TRBV7-2 and TRBJ2-1; 10 nucleotides line up with TRBD2. The CDR3 extends over 11 amino acids. V lost 6 bases to trimming and J lost 10 bases; unmatched junction nucleotides: 0. Per germline, CDR1 SGHTA and CDR2 FQGNSA.

V gene TRBV28 combines with J gene TRBJ2-2; the match to TRBD2 covers 12 bases. From germline, CDR1 is MDHEN and CDR2 SYDVKM. This CDR3 has 17 residues. V was clipped by 2 bases and J by 4 bases; unmatched bases: 5. Written as DNA, the CDR3 is TGTGCCAGCAGTTTACTAGCGGGAGGGCCGGGCACCGGGGAGCTGTTTTTT. This codes for CASSLLAGGPGTGELFF. Variable domain in full (rest from reference TRBV28 and TRBJ2-2): DVKVTQSSRYLVKRTGEKVFLECVQDMDHENMFWYRQDPGLGLRLIYFSYDVKMKEKGDIPEGYSVSREKKERFSLILESASTNQTSMYLCASSLLAGGPGTGELFFGEGSRLTVL.

This clonotype was seen repeatedly, ten times or more. This chain links TRBV11-2 with TRBJ1-2, with D possibly matching TRBD1 (5 bases). Per the germline V gene, CDR1 is SGHAT and CDR2 is FQNNGV. This CDR3 comprises 16 residues. V dropped 5 bases and J dropped 5 bases, with 21 bases sitting between them. In DNA, the CDR3 is TGTGCCAGCAGCCCCCACGGCAGGGAGAGACGGTATGGCTACACCTTC. This gives the protein CASSPHGRERRYGYTF.

This clonotype was counted a few times. The CDR3 region has the DNA TGTGCCAGTAGTCCTCGGACAGGGGGCATCATAAACGAGCAGTACTTC. This translates into CASSPRTGGIINEQYF. The chain employs TRBV19 and TRBJ2-7, with 11 bases matching TRBD1. The length of the CDR3 is 16 residues. Trimming cost V 5 bases and J 5 bases; bases outside gene matches: 11. The germline V gene encodes CDR1 LNHDA and CDR2 SQIVND (reference sequence).

This clonotype showed up many times. The chain joins TRBV5-1 to TRBJ1-1, with TRBD1 matching over 9 bases. Trimming at V came to 2 bases and at J to 6 bases, leaving 5 bases not matched to a gene. The germline gives CDR1 SGHRS, CDR2 YFSETQ. There are 14 residues in the CDR3. CDR3 bases: TGCGCCAGCAGCTTACGGACAGGGGAATCTGAAGCTTTCTTT. Its translation: CASSLRTGESEAFF.